These 13 T cell receptor beta chains were sequenced from one sample in a study of CD8 T cells in ankylosing spondylitis. TCRdb processed the 5' RACE reads anew with MiXCR; each CDR3 protein has one entry. The data contain 240,000 or so distinct CDR3 sequences, approximately 9% of them singletons. The sample consisted of blood, either unsorted or a sorted T cell fraction (not recorded which). These receptors were obtained from a male donor with ankylosing spondylitis or in good health (not recorded which).

The DNA for the CDR3 is TGTGCCACCAGCCCGGGACAGGTCGGCGAGCAGTACTTC. It encodes CATSPGQVGEQYF. The J gene is TRBJ2-7, the V gene TRBV15, with TRBD1 identical over 8 bases. After removal of 5 bases from V and 6 bases from J, the junction contained 6 bases not matched to a gene. Germline V gene lookup returns CDR1 LNHNV and CDR2 YYDKDF (reference sequence). CDR3 length: 13 amino acids.

This clonotype was observed at least ten times. The V and J genes are TRBV30 and TRBJ2-3; D tentatively reads TRBD1 or TRBD2 (6 bases each). There are 13 residues in the CDR3. Trimming removed 5 bases at V and 4 bases at J, with 13 bases between. Per germline, CDR1 GTSNPN and CDR2 SVGIG (reference sequence). In DNA, the CDR3 is TGTGCCTGGCCCCCGAGGGGGGCAGATACGCAGTATTTT. The encoded protein is CAWPPRGADTQYF.

This clonotype was counted only a few times. The J gene is TRBJ1-1, the V gene TRBV4-1; a weak D match, TRBD1 (5 bases). Trimming pared 0 bases from V and 2 bases from J, leaving 13 bases between. The CDR3 sequence is 16 residues long. From germline, CDR1 is MGHRA and CDR2 YSYEKL. CDR3 in amino acids: CASSQDTATANTEAFF. The CDR3 DNA follows: TGCGCCAGCAGCCAAGATACCGCGACAGCAAACACTGAAGCTTTCTTT.

This clonotype was seen repeatedly, ten times or more. The chain couples TRBV27 to TRBJ2-7, with D maybe TRBD1 (6 bases). V lost 6 bases and J 3 bases, leaving 15 bases between the germline ends. Germline V lookup: CDR1 MNHEY, CDR2 SMNVEV (reference sequence). CDR3 length equals 14 residues. CDR3 sequence reads: CASRPTTGFYEQYF. CDR3 DNA sequence: TGTGCCAGCAGGCCAACCACAGGGTTCTACGAGCAGTACTTC.

V usage is TRBV20-1 and J usage is TRBJ1-2; 7 nucleotides align to TRBD1. The V gene's germline CDR1 is DFQATT and CDR2 SNEGSKA (reference sequence). After removal of 1 base from V and 4 bases from J, the junction contained 9 bases not matched to a gene. This CDR3 has 15 amino acids. Here the CDR3 DNA reads TGCAGTGCTAGAGTCTCGACAGGGCCCCGCTATGGCTACACCTTC. Protein product: CSARVSTGPRYGYTF.

This clonotype was observed a few times. The chain has TRBV5-1 and TRBJ2-5; a possible D gene is TRBD2 (6 bases). The germline gives CDR1 SGHRS, CDR2 YFSETQ. CDR3 length: 14 amino acids. V lost 6 bases, J lost 4 bases, and 16 bases lay in between. Here the CDR3 reads CASTSGVGGETQYF. Here the CDR3 DNA reads TGCGCCAGCACTTCGGGAGTAGGCGGAGAGACCCAGTACTTC.

This clonotype has just a few counts. J is TRBJ1-1 and V is TRBV25-1; D gene uncertain. This CDR3 is built from 12 residues. The germline V gene has CDR1 MGHDK and CDR2 SYGVNS. V dropped 8 bases and J dropped 0 bases, with 7 bases sitting between them. The CDR3 nucleotides read TGTGCCAGCGGGTCCTTGAACACTGAAGCTTTCTTT. As protein: CASGSLNTEAFF.

This clonotype was picked up many times. J is TRBJ1-5 and V is TRBV5-1; 9 bases are shared with TRBD1. The germline V gene encodes CDR1 SGHRS and CDR2 YFSETQ. There are 14 residues in the CDR3. V gave up 3 bases and J gave up 5 bases; unmatched junction bases: 3. The CDR3 loop reads CASSSGQGHQPQHF. The CDR3 DNA reads TGCGCCAGCAGCTCTGGACAGGGGCATCAGCCCCAGCATTTT.

This clonotype was observed many times. The V and J genes are TRBV27 and TRBJ1-6, with 8 bases identical to TRBD1. This CDR3 contains 16 residues. The V and J ends lost 1 base and 13 bases, in that order; junction bases with no gene match: 12. The germline V gene has CDR1 MNHEY and CDR2 SMNVEV (reference sequence). CDR3 DNA: TGTGCCAGCAGTTTATGGTCGTCAGGGGGCGCAGGGCCCCTCCACTTT. Translation gives CASSLWSSGGAGPLHF.

This clonotype was detected a few times. The junction departs from germline at one end; a sequencing error may be responsible. The V gene is TRBV5-1, the J gene TRBJ2-7; D uncertain. CDR1 and CDR2 from the germline V gene are SGHRS and YFSETQ. The CDR3 contains 14 residues. As DNA, the CDR3 is TGCGCGAGCACACCCGAGCGCGATACCTACGAGCAGTACTTC. It yields the protein CASTPERDTYEQYF.

In this sample, this clonotype turned up many times. This chain links TRBV7-2 with TRBJ2-5, with 8 bases that match TRBD1. Per the germline V gene, CDR1 is SGHTA and CDR2 is FQGNSA. With V trimmed by 2 bases and J by 4 bases, 9 bases remained unmatched. CDR3 length: 16 amino acids. The CDR3: CASSLSRTGTGETQYF. CDR3 coding DNA: TGTGCCAGCAGCTTATCTCGGACAGGGACGGGAGAGACCCAGTACTTC.

Ten or more counts support this clonotype. The chain recombines TRBV29-1 with TRBJ1-1, with TRBD1 matching over 8 bases. With V trimmed by 6 bases and J by 2 bases, 5 bases remained unmatched. Germline V gives CDR1 SQVTM, CDR2 ANQGSEA. CDR3 size: 13 residues. CDR3 region: CSVTGEINTEAFF. CDR3 bases: TGCAGCGTGACAGGGGAGATAAACACTGAAGCTTTCTTT. Variable domain in full (rest from reference TRBV29-1 and TRBJ1-1): SAVISQKPSRDICQRGTSLTIQCQVDSQVTMMFWYRQQPGQSLTLIATANQGSEATYESGFVIDKFPISRPNLTFSTLTVSNMSPEDSSIYLCSVTGEINTEAFFGQGTRLTVV.

The rearrangement uses TRBV28 and TRBJ1-3; TRBD1 matches 7 bases. Germline lookup yields CDR1 MDHEN and CDR2 SYDVKM. The V segment lost 1 base and the J segment 0 bases; nucleotides outside the gene matches: 6. The CDR3 loop spans 17 amino acids. This CDR3 reads CASSLYRTGRSGNTIYF. DNA of the CDR3: TGTGCCAGCAGTTTATACAGGACAGGCCGCTCTGGAAACACCATATATTTT.